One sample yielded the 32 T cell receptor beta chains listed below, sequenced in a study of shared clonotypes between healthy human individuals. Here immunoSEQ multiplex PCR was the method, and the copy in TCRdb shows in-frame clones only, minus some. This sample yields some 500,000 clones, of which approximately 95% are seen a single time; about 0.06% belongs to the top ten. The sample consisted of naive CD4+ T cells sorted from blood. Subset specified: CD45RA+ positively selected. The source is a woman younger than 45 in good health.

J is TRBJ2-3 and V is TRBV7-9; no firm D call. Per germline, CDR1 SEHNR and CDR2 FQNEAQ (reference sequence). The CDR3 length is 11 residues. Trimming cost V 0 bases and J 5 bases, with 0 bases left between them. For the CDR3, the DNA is TGTGCCAGCAGCTTAGCAGATACGCAGTATTTT. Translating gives CASSLADTQYF.

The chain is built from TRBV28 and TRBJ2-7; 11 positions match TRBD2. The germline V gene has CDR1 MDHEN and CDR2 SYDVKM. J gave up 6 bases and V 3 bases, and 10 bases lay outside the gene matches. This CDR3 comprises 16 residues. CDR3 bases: TGTGCCAGCAGTTTTATGGTAGCGGGAGGGCCGAGCGAGCAGTACTTC. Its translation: CASSFMVAGGPSEQYF.

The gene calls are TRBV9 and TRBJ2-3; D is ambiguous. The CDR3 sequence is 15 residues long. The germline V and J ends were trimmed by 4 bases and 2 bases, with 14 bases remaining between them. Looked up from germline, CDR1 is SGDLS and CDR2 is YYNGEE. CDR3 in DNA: TGTGCCAGCAGCCCTTCGCCGACTGACACAGATACGCAGTATTTT. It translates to CASSPSPTDTDTQYF.

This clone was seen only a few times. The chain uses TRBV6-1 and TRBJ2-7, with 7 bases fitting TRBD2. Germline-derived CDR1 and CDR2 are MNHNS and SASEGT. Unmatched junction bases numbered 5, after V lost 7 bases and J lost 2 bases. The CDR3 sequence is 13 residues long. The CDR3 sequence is CASTASGAYEQYF. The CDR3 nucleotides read TGTGCCAGCACGGCTAGCGGAGCCTACGAGCAGTACTTC.

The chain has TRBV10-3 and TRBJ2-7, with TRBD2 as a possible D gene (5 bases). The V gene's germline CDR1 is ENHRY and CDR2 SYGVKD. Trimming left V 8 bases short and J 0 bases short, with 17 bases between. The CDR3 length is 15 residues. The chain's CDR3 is CAIGRGSSSSYEQYF. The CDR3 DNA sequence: TGTGCCATCGGGAGAGGTAGTTCCAGCTCCTACGAGCAGTACTTC.

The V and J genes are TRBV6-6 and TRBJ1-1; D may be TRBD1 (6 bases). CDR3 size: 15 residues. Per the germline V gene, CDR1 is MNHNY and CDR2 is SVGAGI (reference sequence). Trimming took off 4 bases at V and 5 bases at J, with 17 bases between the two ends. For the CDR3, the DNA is TGTGCCAGCAGTTGGCAGGGGTTCGCCGAGACTGAAGCTTTCTTT. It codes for CASSWQGFAETEAFF.

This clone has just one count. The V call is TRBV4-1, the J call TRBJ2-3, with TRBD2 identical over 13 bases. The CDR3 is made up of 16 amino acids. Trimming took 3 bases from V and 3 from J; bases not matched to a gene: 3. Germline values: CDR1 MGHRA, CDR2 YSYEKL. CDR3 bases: TGCGCCAGCAGCCACACGGGACTAGCGGGGACAGATACGCAGTATTTT. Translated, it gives CASSHTGLAGTDTQYF.

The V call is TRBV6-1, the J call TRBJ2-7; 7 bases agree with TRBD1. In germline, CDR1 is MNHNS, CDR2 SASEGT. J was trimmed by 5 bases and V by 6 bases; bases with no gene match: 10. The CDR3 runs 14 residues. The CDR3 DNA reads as TGTGCCAGCAGAACAGGGGTAGGACCCCACGAGCAGTACTTC. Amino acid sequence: CASRTGVGPHEQYF.

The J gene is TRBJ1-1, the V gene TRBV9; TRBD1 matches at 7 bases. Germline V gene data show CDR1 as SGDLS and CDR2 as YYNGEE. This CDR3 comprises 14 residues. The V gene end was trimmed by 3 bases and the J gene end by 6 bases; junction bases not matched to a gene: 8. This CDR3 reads CASSALTGDPEAFF. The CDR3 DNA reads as TGTGCCAGCAGCGCGCTAACAGGGGACCCTGAAGCTTTCTTT.

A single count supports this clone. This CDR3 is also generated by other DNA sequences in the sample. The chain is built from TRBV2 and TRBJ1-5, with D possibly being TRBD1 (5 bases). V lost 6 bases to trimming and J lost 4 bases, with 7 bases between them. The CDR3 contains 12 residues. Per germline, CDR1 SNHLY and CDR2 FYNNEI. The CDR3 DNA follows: TGTGCCAGCAGCAGGGATAATCAGCCCCAGCATTTT. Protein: CASSRDNQPQHF. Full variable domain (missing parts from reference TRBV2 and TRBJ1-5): EPEVTQTPSHQVTQMGQEVILRCVPISNHLYFYWYRQILGQKVEFLVSFYNNEISEKSEIFDDQFSVERPDGSNFTLKIRSTKLEDSAMYFCASSRDNQPQHFGDGTRLSIL.

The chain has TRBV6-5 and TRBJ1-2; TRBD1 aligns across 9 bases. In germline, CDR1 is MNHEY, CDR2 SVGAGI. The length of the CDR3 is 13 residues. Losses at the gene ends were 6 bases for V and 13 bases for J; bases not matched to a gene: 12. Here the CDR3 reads CASSRGQGTIGTF. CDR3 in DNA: TGTGCCAGCAGCAGGGGACAGGGAACCATTGGCACCTTC.

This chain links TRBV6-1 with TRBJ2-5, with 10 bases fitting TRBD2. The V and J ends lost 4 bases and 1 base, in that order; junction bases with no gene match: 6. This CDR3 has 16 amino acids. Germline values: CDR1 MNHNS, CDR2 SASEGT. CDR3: CASSGASGGPQETQYF. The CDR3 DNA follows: TGTGCCAGCAGTGGGGCTAGCGGGGGCCCCCAAGAGACCCAGTACTTC.

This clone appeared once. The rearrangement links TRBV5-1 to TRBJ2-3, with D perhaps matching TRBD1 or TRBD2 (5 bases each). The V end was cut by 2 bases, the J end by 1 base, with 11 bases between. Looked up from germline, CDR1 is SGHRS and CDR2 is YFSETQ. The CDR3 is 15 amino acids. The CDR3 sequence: CASSFRERGTDTQYF. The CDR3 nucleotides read TGCGCCAGCAGCTTCAGGGAGAGGGGCACAGATACGCAGTATTTT.

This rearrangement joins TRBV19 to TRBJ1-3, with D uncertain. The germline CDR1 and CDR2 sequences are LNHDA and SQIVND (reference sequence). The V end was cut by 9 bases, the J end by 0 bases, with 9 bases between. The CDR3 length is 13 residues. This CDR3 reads CASGLTSGNTIYF. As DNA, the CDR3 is TGTGCCAGCGGGTTGACCTCTGGAAACACCATATATTTT.

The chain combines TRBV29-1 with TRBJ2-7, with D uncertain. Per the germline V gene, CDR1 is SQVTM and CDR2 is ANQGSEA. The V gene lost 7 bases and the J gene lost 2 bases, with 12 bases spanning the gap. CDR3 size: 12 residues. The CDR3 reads CSAKDRAYEQYF. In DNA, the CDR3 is TGCAGCGCTAAAGACCGGGCCTACGAGCAGTACTTC.

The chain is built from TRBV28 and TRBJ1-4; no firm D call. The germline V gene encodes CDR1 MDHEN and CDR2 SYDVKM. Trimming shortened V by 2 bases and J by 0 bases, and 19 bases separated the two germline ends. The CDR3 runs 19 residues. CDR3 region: CASSLVASWLETTNEKLFF. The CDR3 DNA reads TGTGCCAGCAGTTTAGTGGCCAGTTGGTTGGAGACAACTAATGAAAAACTGTTTTTT.

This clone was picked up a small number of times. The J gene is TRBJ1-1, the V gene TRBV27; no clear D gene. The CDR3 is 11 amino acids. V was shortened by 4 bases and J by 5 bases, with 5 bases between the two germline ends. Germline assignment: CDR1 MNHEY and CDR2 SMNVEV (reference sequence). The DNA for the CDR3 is TGTGCCAGCAGTTCAGAGACTGAAGCTTTCTTT. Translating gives CASSSETEAFF.

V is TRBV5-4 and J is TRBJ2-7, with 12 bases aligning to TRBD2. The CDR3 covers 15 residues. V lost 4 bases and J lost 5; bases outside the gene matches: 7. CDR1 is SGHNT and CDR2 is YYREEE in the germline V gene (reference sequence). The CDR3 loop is CASSHPGLAGNEQYF. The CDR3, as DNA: TGTGCCAGCAGCCACCCTGGACTAGCGGGAAACGAGCAGTACTTC.

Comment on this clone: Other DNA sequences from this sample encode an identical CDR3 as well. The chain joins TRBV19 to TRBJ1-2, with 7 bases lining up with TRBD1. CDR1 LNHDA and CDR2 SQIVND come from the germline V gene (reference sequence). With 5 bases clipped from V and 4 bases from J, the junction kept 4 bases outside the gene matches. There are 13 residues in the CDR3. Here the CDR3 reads CASSPGTAYGYTF. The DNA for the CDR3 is TGTGCCAGTAGTCCAGGGACAGCCTATGGCTACACCTTC.

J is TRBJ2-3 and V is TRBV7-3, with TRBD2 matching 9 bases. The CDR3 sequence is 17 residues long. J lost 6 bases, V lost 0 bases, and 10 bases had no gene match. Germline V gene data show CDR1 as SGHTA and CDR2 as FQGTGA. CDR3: CASSLTGGRDLGDTQYF. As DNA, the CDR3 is TGTGCCAGCAGCTTAACCGGCGGGAGGGACCTGGGGGATACGCAGTATTTT.

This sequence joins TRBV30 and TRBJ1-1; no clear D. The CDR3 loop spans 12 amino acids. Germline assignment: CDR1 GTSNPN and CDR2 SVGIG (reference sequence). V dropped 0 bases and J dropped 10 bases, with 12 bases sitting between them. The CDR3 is CAWSVSGSVAFF. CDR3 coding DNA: TGTGCCTGGAGTGTTTCGGGGTCGGTAGCTTTCTTT.

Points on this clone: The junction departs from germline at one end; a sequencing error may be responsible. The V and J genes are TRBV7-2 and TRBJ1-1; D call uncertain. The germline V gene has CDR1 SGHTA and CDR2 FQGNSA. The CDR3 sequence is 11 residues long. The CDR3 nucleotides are TGTGCCATCATAGGGAACTCTGAAGCTTTCTTT. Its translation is CAIIGNSEAFF. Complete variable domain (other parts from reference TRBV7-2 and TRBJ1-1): GAGVSQSPSNKVTEKGKDVELRCDPISGHTALYWYRQSLGQGLEFLIYFQGNSAPDKSGLPSDRFSAERTGGSVSTLTIQRTQQEDSAVYLCAIIGNSEAFFGQGTRLTVV.

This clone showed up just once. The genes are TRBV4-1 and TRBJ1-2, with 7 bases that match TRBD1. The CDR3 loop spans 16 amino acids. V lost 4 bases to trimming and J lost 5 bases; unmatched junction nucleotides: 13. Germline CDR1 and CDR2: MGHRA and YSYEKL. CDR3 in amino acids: CASSPPGQRSKYGYTF. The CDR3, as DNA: TGCGCCAGCAGCCCCCCGGGACAGCGATCCAAATATGGCTACACCTTC.

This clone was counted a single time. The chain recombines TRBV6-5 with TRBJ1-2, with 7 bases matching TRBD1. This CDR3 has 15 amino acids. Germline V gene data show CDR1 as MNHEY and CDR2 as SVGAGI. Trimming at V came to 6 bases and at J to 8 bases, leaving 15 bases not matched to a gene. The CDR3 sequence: CASRQETGSGQGYTF. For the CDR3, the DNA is TGTGCCAGCAGACAAGAGACAGGGTCGGGTCAAGGCTACACCTTC.

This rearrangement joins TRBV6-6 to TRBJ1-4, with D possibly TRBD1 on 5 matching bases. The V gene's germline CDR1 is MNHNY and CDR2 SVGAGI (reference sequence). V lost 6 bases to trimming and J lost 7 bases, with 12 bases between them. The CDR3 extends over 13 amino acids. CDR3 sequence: CASSARVGEKLFF. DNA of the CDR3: TGTGCCAGCAGCGCCAGGGTGGGTGAAAAACTGTTTTTT.

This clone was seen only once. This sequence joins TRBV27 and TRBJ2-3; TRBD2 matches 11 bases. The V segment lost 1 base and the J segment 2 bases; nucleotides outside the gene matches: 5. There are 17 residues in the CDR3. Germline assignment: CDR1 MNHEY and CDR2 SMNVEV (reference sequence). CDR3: CASSLFSGREYTDTQYF. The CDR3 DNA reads TGTGCCAGCAGTTTATTTAGCGGGAGGGAATACACAGATACGCAGTATTTT.

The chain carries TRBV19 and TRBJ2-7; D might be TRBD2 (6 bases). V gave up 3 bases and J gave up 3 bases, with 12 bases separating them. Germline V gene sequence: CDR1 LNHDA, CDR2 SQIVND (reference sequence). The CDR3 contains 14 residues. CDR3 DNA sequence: TGTGCCAGTAGTATGGGAGGAGCGGACTACGAGCAGTACTTC. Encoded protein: CASSMGGADYEQYF.

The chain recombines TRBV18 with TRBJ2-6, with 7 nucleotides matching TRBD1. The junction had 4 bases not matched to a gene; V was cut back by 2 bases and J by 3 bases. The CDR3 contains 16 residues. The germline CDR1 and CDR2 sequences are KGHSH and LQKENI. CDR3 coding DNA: TGTGCCAGCTCACCATCAGGGGGTAGTGGGGCCAACGTCCTGACTTTC. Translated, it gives CASSPSGGSGANVLTF.

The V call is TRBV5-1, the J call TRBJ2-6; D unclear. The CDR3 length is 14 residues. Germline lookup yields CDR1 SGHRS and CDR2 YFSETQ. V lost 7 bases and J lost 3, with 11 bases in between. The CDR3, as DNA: TGCGCCAGCGAGGAGTGGTATGGGGCCAACGTCCTGACTTTC. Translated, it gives CASEEWYGANVLTF.

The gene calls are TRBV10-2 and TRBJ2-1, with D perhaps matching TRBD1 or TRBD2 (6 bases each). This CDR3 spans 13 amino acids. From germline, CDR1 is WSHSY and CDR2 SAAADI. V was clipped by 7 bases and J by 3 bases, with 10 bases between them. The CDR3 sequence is CASKKGGYNEQFF. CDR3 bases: TGCGCCAGCAAAAAGGGGGGCTACAATGAGCAGTTCTTC.

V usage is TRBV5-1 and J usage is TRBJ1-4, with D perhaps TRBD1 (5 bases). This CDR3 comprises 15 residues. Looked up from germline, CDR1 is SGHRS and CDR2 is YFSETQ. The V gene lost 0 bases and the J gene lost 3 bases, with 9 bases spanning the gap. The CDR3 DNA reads TGCGCCAGCAGCTTGGGGCCGGGACCTAATGAAAAACTGTTTTTT. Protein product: CASSLGPGPNEKLFF.

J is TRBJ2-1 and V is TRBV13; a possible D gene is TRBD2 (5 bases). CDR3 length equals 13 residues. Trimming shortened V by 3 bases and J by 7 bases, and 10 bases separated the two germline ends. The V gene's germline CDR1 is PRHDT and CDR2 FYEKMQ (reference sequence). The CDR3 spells CASSLIGGNEQFF. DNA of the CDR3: TGTGCCAGCAGCTTGATCGGCGGGAATGAGCAGTTCTTC.